Below, 9 T cell receptor beta chains from the same sample are listed, as sequenced in a study of blood T cell repertoires in COVID-19. Assay: immunoSEQ multiplex PCR; the TCRdb copy retains only in-frame clones and omits some. The repertoire has some 300,000 clones, about 90% of them found once; the top ten carry more than 9%. The sample taken for sequencing was PBMCs or T cells enriched from blood (not recorded which). The receptors derive from a woman aged 25 to 39 who had recovered from COVID-19.

This clone occurred a few times. The chain uses TRBV5-4 and TRBJ2-3, with 12 bases identical to TRBD2. The CDR3 totals 17 residues. V dropped 4 bases and J dropped 6; count of bases not matched to a gene: 12. Germline V gene lookup returns CDR1 SGHNT and CDR2 YYREEE (reference sequence). CDR3 amino acids: CASSQGGLAGGRDTQYF. In nucleotides, the CDR3 is TGTGCCAGCAGCCAAGGGGGGCTAGCGGGAGGGCGGGATACGCAGTATTTT. The variable domain in full, completed from reference TRBV5-4 and TRBJ2-3, reads ETGVTQSPTHLIKTRGQQVTLRCSSQSGHNTVSWYQQALGQGPQFIFQYYREEENGRGNFPPRFSGLQFPNYSSELNVNALELDDSALYLCASSQGGLAGGRDTQYFGPGTRLTVL.

The rearrangement joins TRBV23-1 to TRBJ1-2, with 9 bases aligning to TRBD1. TRBV23-1 is classed as an ORF, of uncertain function. The CDR3 is 18 residues long. Losses at the gene ends were 4 bases for V and 8 bases for J; bases not matched to a gene: 20. The CDR3 is CASSLKDRGGNCGYGYTF. The CDR3 region has the DNA TGCGCCAGCAGTCTCAAAGACAGGGGGGGTAACTGCGGGTACGGCTACACCTTC.

The chain is built from TRBV18 and TRBJ2-1; 10 positions match TRBD2. The CDR3 runs 16 residues. V shed 3 bases, J shed 3 bases, and the junction held 5 bases outside the gene matches. Germline assignment: CDR1 KGHSH and CDR2 LQKENI. CDR3 loop: CASSPRLAGDYNEQFF. The DNA for the CDR3 is TGTGCCAGCTCACCGCGACTAGCGGGCGACTACAATGAGCAGTTCTTC.

This rearrangement joins TRBV29-1 to TRBJ1-2; 7 bases agree with TRBD1. This CDR3 contains 12 residues. Trimming cost V 5 bases and J 8 bases; bases outside gene matches: 8. In germline, CDR1 is SQVTM, CDR2 ANQGSEA. The CDR3 sequence is CSVPYRGEGYTF. CDR3 sequence (DNA): TGCAGCGTTCCTTACAGGGGAGAGGGCTACACCTTC.

The chain combines TRBV5-1 with TRBJ1-2; 7 nucleotides align to TRBD1. Germline V gives CDR1 SGHRS, CDR2 YFSETQ. This CDR3 spans 16 amino acids. Trimming removed 7 bases from V and 4 bases from J; junction bases left unmatched: 16. CDR3 sequence reads: CASRPSGQPMTYGYTF. As DNA, the CDR3 is TGCGCCAGCCGACCCTCGGGACAGCCAATGACCTATGGCTACACCTTC.

The chain employs TRBV9 and TRBJ2-7; D is unresolved. CDR3 length: 14 residues. Trimming cost V 0 bases and J 5 bases, with 12 bases left between them. The germline V gene has CDR1 SGDLS and CDR2 YYNGEE. In DNA form, the CDR3 reads TGTGCCAGCAGCGTAGTTGGTAATGACAACGAGCAGTACTTC. Its translation: CASSVVGNDNEQYF.

V and J are TRBV6-4 and TRBJ2-1; TRBD2 agrees at 8 bases. Germline-derived CDR1 and CDR2 are MRHNA and SNTAGT. The CDR3 has 15 amino acids. The J segment lost 0 bases and the V segment lost 3 bases, leaving 1 base of the junction unmatched. The DNA for the CDR3 is TGTGCCAGCAGTGAGCTAGCGGGCTCCTACAATGAGCAGTTCTTC. This encodes CASSELAGSYNEQFF.

J is TRBJ1-1 and V is TRBV5-5; 9 positions agree with TRBD1. Germline values: CDR1 SGHKS, CDR2 YYEKEE (reference sequence). CDR3 size: 16 residues. The V and J ends lost 1 base and 3 bases, in that order; junction bases with no gene match: 7. Here the CDR3 DNA reads TGTGCCAGCAGCTTGTGGGGGACAGGGATGTACACTGAAGCTTTCTTT. It is translated as CASSLWGTGMYTEAFF.

The rearrangement uses TRBV18 and TRBJ1-5, with 7 bases fitting TRBD1. There are 14 residues in the CDR3. Trimming removed 1 base from V and 6 bases from J; junction bases left unmatched: 3. Per germline, CDR1 KGHSH and CDR2 LQKENI. The CDR3, as DNA: TGTGCCAGCTCACCACAGGGGGCTAGTCAGCCCCAGCATTTT. Translation: CASSPQGASQPQHF.